These 4 T cell receptor beta chains were all obtained from the same sample, sequenced in a study of blood T cell repertoires in COVID-19. Assay: immunoSEQ multiplex PCR; the TCRdb copy retains only in-frame clones and omits some. The sample yields roughly 200,000 clones, 88% seen once. Sequencing was carried out using PBMCs or T cells enriched from blood (not recorded which). Receptors originate from a woman aged 30 to 39 who had recovered from COVID-19.

In its sample, this clone was seen once. The rearrangement joins TRBV3-1 (or the pseudogene TRBV3-2) to TRBJ2-2; TRBD2 aligns across 8 bases. Germline lookup yields CDR1 LGHDT and CDR2 YNNKEL (reference sequence). The ends lost 2 bases at V and 7 bases at J; junction bases unmatched: 6. The CDR3 covers 15 residues. The chain's CDR3 is CASSQRGGSGGELFF. DNA of the CDR3: TGTGCCAGCAGCCAACGCGGGGGGTCCGGCGGGGAGCTGTTTTTT.

V gene TRBV11-2 combines with J gene TRBJ2-7; TRBD1 agrees at 11 bases. CDR1 is SGHAT, CDR2 FQNNGV, per germline. The CDR3 has 20 residues. The V and J ends lost 0 bases and 2 bases, in that order; junction bases with no gene match: 15. CDR3 DNA: TGTGCCAGCAGCTTAGAATCCTGGGGACAGGGGGATTTATGGACCTACGAGCAGTACTTC. It codes for CASSLESWGQGDLWTYEQYF.

J is TRBJ1-5 and V is TRBV7-2; unclear D gene. Germline lookup yields CDR1 SGHTA and CDR2 FQGNSA. This CDR3 has 14 amino acids. V was shortened by 2 bases and J by 5 bases, with 10 bases between the two germline ends. The CDR3 spells CASSLWGADQPQHF. The CDR3 bases are TGTGCCAGCAGCTTATGGGGAGCAGATCAGCCCCAGCATTTT.

A note on this clone: Additional DNA sequences in this sample encode the identical CDR3. The rearrangement uses TRBV5-4 and TRBJ2-1; weak D call: TRBD2 (6 bases). The germline V gene has CDR1 SGHNT and CDR2 YYREEE (reference sequence). The CDR3 extends over 12 amino acids. Trimming shortened V by 0 bases and J by 10 bases, and 8 bases separated the two germline ends. The CDR3 DNA follows: TGTGCCAGCAGCTTGGATCGGGGGGAGCAGTTCTTC. It yields the protein CASSLDRGEQFF.